A selection of T cell receptor beta chains follows, all from one sample in a study of T-cell reconstitution after alpha-beta-depleted transplantation in children. In TCRdb, the PCR reads were re-called with MiXCR into one record per CDR3 protein. The sample lists about 580,000 distinct CDR3 sequences, roughly 23% occurring once. Sequenced material: PBMCs, mostly from graft donor cells, taken 360 days after TCRalphabeta/CD19-depleted stem cell transplant. The receptors stem from a boy in the first two years of life who had a stem cell transplant for acute myeloid leukemia, so the T cells may come from the graft donor. Both conserved end residues are part of each CDR3. Each record gives: V gene, clone size, J gene, D gene, CDR3 DNA, CDR3 protein. The D gene is left open where the match is weak. Part of the rows lack a size; the others show once, few, many or a class for expanded clones.

TRBV7-9	-	TRBJ2-5	-	TGTGCCAGCATCCCACCGACTATCCAAGAGACCCAGTACTTC	CASIPPTIQETQYF
TRBV5-1	-	TRBJ1-2	-	TGCGCCAGCAGCTTGGGTGGATATAGAGGCTACACCTTC	CASSLGGYRGYTF
TRBV12-3/TRBV12-4	-	TRBJ2-1	TRBD2	TGTGCCAGCAGTCCACCTGGCCGTAGCGGGGGACTAAATGAGCAGTTCTTC	CASSPPGRSGGLNEQFF
TRBV20-1	-	TRBJ1-4	TRBD1	TGCAGTGCTAGAGATCAGGGGACAGGGAATGAAAAACTGTTTTTT	CSARDQGTGNEKLFF
TRBV5-6	-	TRBJ1-1	-	TGTGCCAGCAGCTTGGGAGGCTCGAACACTGAAGCTTTCTTT	CASSLGGSNTEAFF
TRBV29-1	many	TRBJ2-7	TRBD1	TGCAGCGTTGCGACAGGGGGCTCCTACGAGCAGTACTTC	CSVATGGSYEQYF
TRBV20-1	many	TRBJ2-2	-	TGCAGTGCTAAAGGACAGACGAACACCGGGGAGCTGTTTTTT	CSAKGQTNTGELFF
TRBV4-3	few	TRBJ2-2	-	TGCGCCAGCAGCCAAGATTCTATAGGACTATTGAACACCGGGGAGCTGTTTTTT	CASSQDSIGLLNTGELFF
TRBV20-1	few	TRBJ2-3	-	TGCAGTGCTCCTAAGGTTGGCGCTAGCACAGATACGCAGTATTTT	CSAPKVGASTDTQYF
TRBV20-1	few	TRBJ1-6	-	TGCAGTGCCAGCGGAGGGAGGTGGTCACCCCTCCACTTT	CSASGGRWSPLHF
TRBV7-8	many	TRBJ2-5	TRBD2	TGTGCCAGTACCGAGTGGGAGGGCCCTCAAGAGACCCAGTACTTC	CASTEWEGPQETQYF
TRBV20-1	many	TRBJ2-3	-	TGCAGTGCCCGTTGGACCACAGATACGCAGTATTTT	CSARWTTDTQYF
TRBV7-3	many	TRBJ2-1	-	TGTGCCAGCAGCTTAGACTCGCTTGGCGACTACAATGAGCAGTTCTTC	CASSLDSLGDYNEQFF
TRBV5-6	few	TRBJ2-1	-	TGTGCCAGCAGCTTGAAGTCTGTCCGTCACAATGAGCAGTTCTTC	CASSLKSVRHNEQFF
TRBV28	-	TRBJ2-6	TRBD1	TGTGCCAGCAGTTTCTCCCTCGGGACAGGGGTTCTGGTGGCTTTC	CASSFSLGTGVLVAF
TRBV12-3/TRBV12-4	many	TRBJ2-3	-	TGTGCCAGCGCCTCATTGTGGGGCAGCACAGATACGCAGTATTTT	CASASLWGSTDTQYF
TRBV29-1	few	TRBJ2-3	-	TGCAGCGTTGAAGATCGTTACGCAGCTAGCACAGATACGCAGTATTTT	CSVEDRYAASTDTQYF
TRBV12-3/TRBV12-4	few	TRBJ2-3	-	TGTGCCAGCAGTCTCACACCCCGGCCAGATACGCAGTATTTT	CASSLTPRPDTQYF
TRBV12-3/TRBV12-4	-	TRBJ2-4	TRBD1	TGTGCCAGCAGTTGGGATCCGGGACAGGGGAATGCCATTCAGTACTTC	CASSWDPGQGNAIQYF
TRBV20-1	many	TRBJ2-7	-	TGCAGTGCTAGAGATGTCACAGGGCCGTCCTACGAGCAGTACTTC	CSARDVTGPSYEQYF
TRBV7-9	few	TRBJ2-7	TRBD1	TGTGCCAGCAGCTTACCGGGACAGGGAACCTACGAGCAGTACTTC	CASSLPGQGTYEQYF
TRBV6-2/TRBV6-3	-	TRBJ2-3	-	TGTGCCAGCAGAGATCTAGAAATCCGCACAGATACGCAGTATTTT	CASRDLEIRTDTQYF
TRBV5-1	many	TRBJ2-2	-	TGCGCCAGCAGCTTGGAACTCCGGGAGCTGTTTTTT	CASSLELRELFF
TRBV6-1	few	TRBJ1-1	-	TGTGCCAGCAGTGACCTCAGGGGAGAGACTGAAGCTTTCTTT	CASSDLRGETEAFF
TRBV12-3/TRBV12-4	few	TRBJ2-5	TRBD2	TGTGCCAGCAGTTTGGGGACTAGCGGGGGAGAGCAAGAGACCCAGTACTTC	CASSLGTSGGEQETQYF
TRBV18	-	TRBJ1-1	-	TGTGCCAGCTCGCTGGACGGATCAACAGGTATGAACACTGAAGCTTTCTTT	CASSLDGSTGMNTEAFF
TRBV10-3	few	TRBJ2-5	-	TGTGCCATCAGCATTACAGGGAAGGAGACCCAGTACTTC	CAISITGKETQYF
TRBV12-3/TRBV12-4	-	TRBJ2-3	TRBD2	TGTGCCAGCAGACGCGGGGGGGCAACAGATACGCAGTATTTT	CASRRGGATDTQYF
TRBV5-1	few	TRBJ1-4	-	TGCGCCAGCAGCTCGCCGTCGGCAACTAATGAAAAACTGTTTTTT	CASSSPSATNEKLFF
TRBV12-3/TRBV12-4	many	TRBJ1-6	-	TGTGCCAGCAGCCTAACAGGGCGGAATTCACCCCTCCACTTT	CASSLTGRNSPLHF
TRBV12-3/TRBV12-4	many	TRBJ2-7	TRBD2	TGTGCCACTACGACTCCGGGACTAGCGAGGGAGCAGTACTTC	CATTTPGLAREQYF
TRBV4-3	many	TRBJ2-1	-	TGCGCCAGCAGCCAAATCATCCGGGATAACAATGAGCAGTTCTTC	CASSQIIRDNNEQFF
TRBV6-2/TRBV6-3	few	TRBJ1-5	TRBD1	TGTGCCAGCAGTTTACGCCCCGACAGGGGAAGGAGCAATCAGCCCCAGCATTTT	CASSLRPDRGRSNQPQHF
TRBV7-8	many	TRBJ2-3	-	TGTGCCAGCAGCTCTGGGGCAGGTGCTAGCACAGATACGCAGTATTTT	CASSSGAGASTDTQYF
TRBV7-9	-	TRBJ2-1	TRBD2	TGTGCCAGCAGCTTAGAAGCGGGGGGGCCCTTTGAGCAGTTCTTC	CASSLEAGGPFEQFF
TRBV6-4	-	TRBJ1-2	-	TGTGCCAGCACCCTACCGCAGAGGGAGGGGTTCTATGGCTACACCTTC	CASTLPQREGFYGYTF
TRBV12-3/TRBV12-4	few	TRBJ2-1	-	TGTGCCAGCAGTTTATGGGGGATAGACAATGAGCAGTTCTTC	CASSLWGIDNEQFF
TRBV12-3/TRBV12-4	many	TRBJ2-5	TRBD2	TGTGCCAGCAGCTCTAGCGGGGGCGGAGAGACCCAGTACTTC	CASSSSGGGETQYF
TRBV6-2/TRBV6-3	-	TRBJ2-1	TRBD1	TGTGCCAGCAGTTACTCGGGACAGAGCTATAATGAGCAGTTCTTC	CASSYSGQSYNEQFF
TRBV30	few	TRBJ2-7	TRBD2	TGTGCCTGGAACCGGGGGGTTAGTGAGCAGTACTTC	CAWNRGVSEQYF
TRBV5-1	many	TRBJ1-2	-	TGCGCCAGCAGCTTTCGGACAGCCTCGATACTCTATGGCTACACCTTC	CASSFRTASILYGYTF
TRBV7-9	-	TRBJ2-2	-	TGTGCCAGCAGCTTAGTGCCCAGGAGCCGGGAGCTGTTTTTT	CASSLVPRSRELFF
TRBV12-3/TRBV12-4	many	TRBJ2-3	TRBD2	TGTGCCAGCAGTTTCCCATCGGGACTAGCGGGAGATACGCAGTATTTT	CASSFPSGLAGDTQYF
TRBV5-1	-	TRBJ2-3	-	TGCGCCAGCAGCCGGGACTCGAACACAGATACGCAGTATTTT	CASSRDSNTDTQYF
TRBV7-2	many	TRBJ2-1	TRBD2	TGTGCCAGCAGCCCGACTAGCGGGGTAGCCTACAATGAGCAGTTCTTC	CASSPTSGVAYNEQFF
TRBV25-1	-	TRBJ2-1	-	TGTGCCAGCAGTGTAGGGTTGGGGGTAAGGTTCTTC	CASSVGLGVRFF
TRBV20-1	many	TRBJ1-5	-	TGCAGTGCGAGGACAGAACACAATCAGCCCCAGCATTTT	CSARTEHNQPQHF